Below, one TCR beta chain is given with its context. These data come from a study of blood T cell repertoires in COVID-19. Turning to the study itself: From the United States, Italy and Spain came samples of acute and convalescent COVID-19. The cDNA or gDNA used as material had been derived from T cells, B-cell-depleted T cells, or PBMCs.

As handled by the study authors: From reference gene primer amplification, estimates of nucleated cell counts were derived. Sequencing was performed with immunoSEQ multiplex PCR; in TCRdb, only in-frame clones are kept and a portion is missing. V and J calls and clone size follow that table, whereas D and trimming were derived from the DNA. Of 60,000 or so clones in the sample, roughly three quarters were seen once. The V gene lost 0 bases and the J gene lost 7 bases, with 11 bases spanning the gap. CDR1 is SGDLS, CDR2 YYNGEE, per germline. The CDR3 extends over 15 amino acids. The sample comprised peripheral blood. The source of this sequence is a man between 60 and 70 years old with acute or convalescent COVID-19. J is TRBJ1-6 and V is TRBV9; possible D gene TRBD1, 5 bases. The CDR3 reads CASSVGGGVNSPLHF. The CDR3 DNA follows: TGTGCCAGCAGCGTAGGAGGAGGGGTAAATTCACCCCTCCACTTT.